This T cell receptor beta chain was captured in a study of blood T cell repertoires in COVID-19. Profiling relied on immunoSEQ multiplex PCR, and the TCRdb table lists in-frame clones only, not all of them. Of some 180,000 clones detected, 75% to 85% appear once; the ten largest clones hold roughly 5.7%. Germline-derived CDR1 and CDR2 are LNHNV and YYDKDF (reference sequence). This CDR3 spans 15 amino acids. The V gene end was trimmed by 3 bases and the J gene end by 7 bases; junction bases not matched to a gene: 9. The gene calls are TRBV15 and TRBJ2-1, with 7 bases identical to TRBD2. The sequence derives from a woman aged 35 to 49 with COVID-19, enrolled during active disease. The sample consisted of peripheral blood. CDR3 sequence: CATSSGREPPNEQFF. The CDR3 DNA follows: TGTGCCACCAGCAGTGGGCGGGAGCCTCCAAATGAGCAGTTCTTC.